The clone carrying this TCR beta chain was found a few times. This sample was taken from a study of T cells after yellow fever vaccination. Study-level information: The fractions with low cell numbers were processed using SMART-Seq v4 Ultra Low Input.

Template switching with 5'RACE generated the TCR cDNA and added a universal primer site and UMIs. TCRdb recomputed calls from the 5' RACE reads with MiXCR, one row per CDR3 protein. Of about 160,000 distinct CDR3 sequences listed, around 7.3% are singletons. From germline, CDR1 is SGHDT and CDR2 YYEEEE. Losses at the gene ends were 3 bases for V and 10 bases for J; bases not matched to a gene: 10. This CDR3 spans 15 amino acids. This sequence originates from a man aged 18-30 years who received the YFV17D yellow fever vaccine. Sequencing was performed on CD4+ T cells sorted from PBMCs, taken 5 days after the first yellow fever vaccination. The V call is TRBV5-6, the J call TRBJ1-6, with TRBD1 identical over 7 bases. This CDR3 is CASSSAPGQTSPLHF. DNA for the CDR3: TGTGCCAGCAGCTCAGCCCCGGGACAGACCTCACCCCTCCACTTT.